This T cell receptor beta chain was retrieved from a study of cytomegalovirus exposure and HLA in healthy donors. Study-wide findings and caveats: Among TCR beta chains, those listed as cytomegalovirus-associated numbered fewer than 200.

Researchers ran the PCR with 60 Vbeta and 13 Jbeta primers. Clones were sequenced by immunoSEQ multiplex PCR, and TCRdb holds only the in-frame ones, with some missing. The sample lists just over 200,000 clones, approximately 70% occurring once. Concerning this clone itself: Its specificity is not known.

Input material: PBMCs. This TCR was sampled from a man in his forties in good health and CMV-seropositive.

CDR3 sequence reads: CASSLGRVTYGYTF. The CDR3 DNA reads as TGTGCCAGCAGTTTGGGCAGGGTAACCTATGGCTACACCTTC. This rearrangement joins TRBV28 to TRBJ1-2; perhaps TRBD1 as D (5 bases). The germline V and J ends were trimmed by 3 bases and 4 bases, with 12 bases remaining between them. Germline CDR1 MDHEN, CDR2 SYDVKM. This CDR3 is built from 14 residues.